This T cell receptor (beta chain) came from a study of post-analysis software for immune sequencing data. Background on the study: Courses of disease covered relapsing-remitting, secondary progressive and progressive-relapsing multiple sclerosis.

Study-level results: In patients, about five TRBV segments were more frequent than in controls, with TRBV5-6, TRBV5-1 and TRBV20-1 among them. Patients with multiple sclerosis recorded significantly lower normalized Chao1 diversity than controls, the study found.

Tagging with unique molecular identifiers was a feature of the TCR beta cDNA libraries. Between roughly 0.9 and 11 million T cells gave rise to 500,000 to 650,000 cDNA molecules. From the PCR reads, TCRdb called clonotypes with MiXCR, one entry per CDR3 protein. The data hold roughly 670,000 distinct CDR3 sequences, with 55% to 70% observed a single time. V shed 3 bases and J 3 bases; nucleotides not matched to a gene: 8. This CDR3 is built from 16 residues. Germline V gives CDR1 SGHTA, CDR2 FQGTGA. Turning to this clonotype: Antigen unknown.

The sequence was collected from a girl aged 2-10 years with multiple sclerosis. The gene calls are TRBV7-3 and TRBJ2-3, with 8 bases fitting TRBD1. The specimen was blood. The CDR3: CASSFGQGVVTDTQYF. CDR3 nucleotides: TGTGCCAGCAGCTTTGGACAGGGTGTGGTTACAGATACGCAGTATTTT.